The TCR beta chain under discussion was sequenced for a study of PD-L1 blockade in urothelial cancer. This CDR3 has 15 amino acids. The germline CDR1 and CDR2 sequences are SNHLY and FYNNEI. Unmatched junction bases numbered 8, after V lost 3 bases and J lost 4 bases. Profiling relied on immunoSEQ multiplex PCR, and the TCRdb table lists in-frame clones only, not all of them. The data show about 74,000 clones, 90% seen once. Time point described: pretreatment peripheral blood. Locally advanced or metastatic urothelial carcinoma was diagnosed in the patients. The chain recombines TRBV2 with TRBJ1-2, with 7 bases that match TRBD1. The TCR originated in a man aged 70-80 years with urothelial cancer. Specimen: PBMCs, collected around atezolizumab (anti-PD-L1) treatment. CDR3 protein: CASSDSGRGAYGYTF. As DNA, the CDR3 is TGTGCCAGCAGTGACTCGGGCAGGGGGGCCTATGGCTACACCTTC. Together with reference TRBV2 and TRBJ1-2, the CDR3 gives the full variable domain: EPEVTQTPSHQVTQMGQEVILRCVPISNHLYFYWYRQILGQKVEFLVSFYNNEISEKSEIFDDQFSVERPDGSNFTLKIRSTKLEDSAMYFCASSDSGRGAYGYTFGSGTRLTVV.